This TCR beta chain was recovered during a study of OX40 agonist ivuxolimab in advanced cancers. Study summary: Patients were roughly 83% male with ages roughly 20 to 85, mean around 58.

Clones were read by immunoSEQ multiplex PCR, and TCRdb kept only the in-frame ones, dropping some. Among some 68,000 clones, 86% were seen once, and the ten largest hold approximately 2.1%. The length of the CDR3 is 15 residues. The germline CDR1 and CDR2 sequences are LNHNV and YYDKDF (reference sequence). Trimming removed 1 base from V and 8 bases from J, with 15 bases in between. No patient had autoimmune disease or received systemic immunosuppression. The sequencing used CD4+ or CD8+ T cells sorted from blood, collected in a trial of the OX40 agonist ivuxolimab. The gene calls are TRBV15 and TRBJ1-5; D is perhaps TRBD1 (5 bases). The receptor was derived from an adult with an advanced solid tumor such as melanoma, head and neck, liver or kidney cancer. The CDR3 protein is CATSRVPMGVEPQHF. The CDR3 DNA follows: TGTGCCACCAGCAGAGTTCCGATGGGGGTAGAGCCCCAGCATTTT.